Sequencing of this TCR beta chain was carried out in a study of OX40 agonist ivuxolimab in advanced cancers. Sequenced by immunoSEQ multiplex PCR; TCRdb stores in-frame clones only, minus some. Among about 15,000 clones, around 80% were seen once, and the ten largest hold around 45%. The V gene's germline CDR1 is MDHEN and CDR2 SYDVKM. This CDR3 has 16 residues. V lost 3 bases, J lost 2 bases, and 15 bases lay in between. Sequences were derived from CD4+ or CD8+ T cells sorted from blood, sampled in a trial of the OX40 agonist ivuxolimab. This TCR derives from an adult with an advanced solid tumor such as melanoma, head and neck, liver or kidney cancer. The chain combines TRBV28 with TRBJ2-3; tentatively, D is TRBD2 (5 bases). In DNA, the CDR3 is TGTGCCAGCAGTTTTATTCGGGCGGGTCACACAGATACGCAGTATTTT. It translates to CASSFIRAGHTDTQYF. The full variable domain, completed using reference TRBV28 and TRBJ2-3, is DVKVTQSSRYLVKRTGEKVFLECVQDMDHENMFWYRQDPGLGLRLIYFSYDVKMKEKGDIPEGYSVSREKKERFSLILESASTNQTSMYLCASSFIRAGHTDTQYFGPGTRLTVL.